This TCR beta chain was recovered during a study of cytomegalovirus exposure and HLA in healthy donors. Study as a whole: The roughly 120 million unique TCR beta sequences, from some 170 million T cells, were found by an earlier analysis. Broader study findings: Within an earlier analysis, most TCR beta V segments proved productive either about 90% or about 30% of the time. Follow-up analysis seemed to connect common viral pathogens with several of the most significant clusters identified. Indistinguishable V segments, including TRBV6-2 and TRBV6-3, were excluded.

This CDR3 comprises 17 residues. Germline V lookup: CDR1 MDHEN, CDR2 SYDVKM. With 6 bases removed from V and 0 bases from J, the gap between germline ends came to 18 bases. Regarding this clone: Its antigen is currently unknown.

PCR primers comprised 60 Vbeta and 13 Jbeta primers. Assay used: immunoSEQ multiplex PCR; TCRdb lists only in-frame clones, some missing. This table has over 150,000 clones, roughly 80% appearing once. The genes are TRBV28 and TRBJ1-5, with TRBD1 as a possible D gene (6 bases). The TCR sequence derives from a man aged 25 to 45 in good health and CMV-seropositive. Sequencing input: PBMCs. The CDR3 region has the DNA TGTGCCAGCAGCCAACCCTCCGGGACACCTAGCAATCAGCCCCAGCATTTT. Translating gives CASSQPSGTPSNQPQHF.